The 16 T cell receptor beta chains presented below share a single source sample, sequenced in a study of blood T cells in healthy people across ages. With a J-beta primer mix and a sample-barcoded 5' primer, a second PCR ran 7 to 11 cycles. Each CDR3 protein gets one entry after TCRdb re-called the 5' RACE reads with MiXCR. The sample consists of 1,800,000 or so distinct CDR3 sequences, roughly two fifths of them appearing once. The sample was blood. The origin of the receptors is a human donor in good health.

This clonotype was seen only a few times. The rearrangement uses TRBV11-2 and TRBJ2-7; D is undetermined. Germline values: CDR1 SGHAT, CDR2 FQNNGV. The CDR3 consists of 12 residues. Trimming pared 5 bases from V and 5 bases from J, leaving 10 bases between. CDR3 bases: TGTGCCAGCAGCCCGCCGTGGGACGAGCAGTACTTC. Residues: CASSPPWDEQYF.

The chain links TRBV20-1 to TRBJ2-7, with 10 bases identical to TRBD1. CDR3 length: 13 amino acids. Unmatched junction bases numbered 6, after V lost 5 bases and J lost 5 bases. Germline-derived CDR1 and CDR2 are DFQATT and SNEGSKA (reference sequence). CDR3 region: CSAGRDRGDEQYF. The CDR3 DNA reads TGCAGTGCTGGCCGGGACAGGGGCGACGAGCAGTACTTC.

The V and J genes are TRBV20-1 and TRBJ2-7; 7 bases align to TRBD1. CDR1 and CDR2 (germline): DFQATT, SNEGSKA (reference sequence). The J segment lost 2 bases and the V segment lost 7 bases, leaving 17 bases of the junction unmatched. This CDR3 is 16 amino acids long. The CDR3 DNA reads TGCAGTGTTACCGACCGCTTTGGACAGGATCCCTACGAGCAGTACTTC. It encodes CSVTDRFGQDPYEQYF.

The chain employs TRBV3-1 and TRBJ1-2; no firm D call. The CDR3 runs to 14 residues. Germline values: CDR1 LGHDT, CDR2 YNNKEL (reference sequence). Trimming removed 3 bases at V and 6 bases at J, with 14 bases between. CDR3 in amino acids: CASSQNGDEDGYTF. The CDR3 DNA sequence: TGTGCCAGCAGCCAGAATGGTGATGAGGATGGCTACACCTTC. The full variable domain, with the rest looked up from reference TRBV3-1 and TRBJ1-2, is DTAVSQTPKYLVTQMGNDKSIKCEQNLGHDTMYWYKQDSKKFLKIMFSYNNKELIINETVPNRFSPKSPDKAHLNLHINSLELGDSAVYFCASSQNGDEDGYTFGSGTRLTVV.

J is TRBJ2-1 and V is TRBV7-2; a possible D gene is TRBD1 (5 bases). The V gene's germline CDR1 is SGHTA and CDR2 FQGNSA. V lost 1 base and J 2 bases, leaving 9 bases between the germline ends. CDR3 size: 15 residues. CDR3 loop: CASSLVRAPYNEQFF. The CDR3 region has the DNA TGTGCCAGCAGCTTAGTCAGGGCCCCCTACAATGAGCAGTTCTTC.

The chain links TRBV5-1 to TRBJ2-1; TRBD2 is a possible D gene (6 bases). Germline CDR1 is SGHRS and CDR2 is YFSETQ. V lost 0 bases and J lost 8, with 12 bases in between. This CDR3 spans 14 amino acids. The CDR3 region has the DNA TGCGCCAGCAGCTTGGGGTCGGGGGTTGATGAGCAGTTCTTC. Protein sequence: CASSLGSGVDEQFF.

This clonotype was seen only a few times. This chain uses TRBV7-3 with TRBJ1-2; TRBD1 agrees at 8 bases. CDR3 length equals 16 residues. V was clipped by 5 bases and J by 5 bases; unmatched bases: 13. Germline CDR1 and CDR2: SGHTA and FQGTGA. For the CDR3, the DNA is TGTGCCAGCAGCCATGGGGGGAGGACAGGGAGTTATGGCTACACCTTC. This translates into CASSHGGRTGSYGYTF.

The chain has TRBV7-8 and TRBJ1-5, with D uncertain. The CDR3 is 14 residues long. V was trimmed by 0 bases and J by 6 bases, leaving 9 bases between them. Germline V CDR1 and CDR2: SGHVS, FQNEAQ. CDR3 bases: TGTGCCAGCAGCTTAGCGGACTGGGGTCAGCCCCAGCATTTT. This codes for CASSLADWGQPQHF.

This clonotype was counted a few times. J is TRBJ2-5 and V is TRBV20-1, with 7 bases matching TRBD1. This CDR3 spans 14 amino acids. Unmatched junction bases numbered 10, after V lost 8 bases and J lost 1 base. CDR1 and CDR2 (germline): DFQATT, SNEGSKA (reference sequence). DNA for the CDR3: TGCAGTTCGCGCCGGGACAGAGCCCAAGAGACCCAGTACTTC. It codes for CSSRRDRAQETQYF.

The chain is built from TRBV28 and TRBJ2-7; unclear D gene. V gave up 7 bases and J gave up 2 bases, with 15 bases separating them. The CDR3 has 14 residues. Germline V gives CDR1 MDHEN, CDR2 SYDVKM. CDR3 in DNA: TGTGCCAGCACCCCCAGGCCTGGACCCTACGAGCAGTACTTC. Translation gives CASTPRPGPYEQYF.

This clonotype has a handful of counts. CDR3 sequence reads: CASSQGGSPTGYTF. CDR3 nucleotides: TGCGCCAGCAGCCAGGGGGGTAGTCCAACCGGCTACACCTTC. The chain has TRBV5-1 and TRBJ1-2, with 7 bases lining up with TRBD1. Germline V CDR1 and CDR2: SGHRS, YFSETQ. The CDR3 has 14 amino acids. The V and J ends lost 4 bases and 8 bases, in that order; junction bases with no gene match: 11.

The chain uses TRBV15 and TRBJ2-1, with a possible D match to TRBD1 (6 bases). Germline CDR1 and CDR2: LNHNV and YYDKDF (reference sequence). Trimming left V 7 bases short and J 6 bases short, with 16 bases between. The CDR3 is 14 residues long. The CDR3 sequence is CATNLGRGGNEQFF. CDR3 sequence (DNA): TGTGCCACCAATCTGGGGCGAGGGGGCAATGAGCAGTTCTTC.

The sample holds a few counts of this clonotype. The V gene is TRBV7-2, the J gene TRBJ1-1; tentatively, D is TRBD1 (5 bases). V was cut by 3 bases and J by 6 bases, with 14 bases left in between. CDR3 length equals 14 residues. In germline, CDR1 is SGHTA, CDR2 FQGNSA. The CDR3 here is CASSFTGRSAEAFF. The CDR3 nucleotides read TGTGCCAGCAGCTTTACGGGACGGTCGGCTGAAGCTTTCTTT.

The chain is built from TRBV27 and TRBJ2-3; possible D gene TRBD2, 5 bases. This CDR3 has 15 residues. Germline values: CDR1 MNHEY, CDR2 SMNVEV (reference sequence). Trimming cost V 7 bases and J 1 base, with 15 bases left between them. CDR3 region: CASTPWAGGTDTQYF. The CDR3 DNA is TGTGCCAGCACCCCATGGGCGGGCGGCACAGATACGCAGTATTTT.

The chain recombines TRBV12-3 or TRBV12-4 with TRBJ2-5; D might be TRBD1 (6 bases). With 6 bases removed from V and 5 bases from J, the gap between germline ends came to 19 bases. This CDR3 contains 15 residues. CDR3 nucleotides: TGTGCCAGCAGCTCCATACAGGGTTATTGGGAGACCCAGTACTTC. Its translation: CASSSIQGYWETQYF.

This clonotype has a single count. This chain connects TRBV6-1 to TRBJ1-4; D unresolved. The CDR3 contains 14 residues. Germline lookup yields CDR1 MNHNS and CDR2 SASEGT. Trimming removed 3 bases at V and 6 bases at J, with 11 bases between. CDR3: CASSELEADEKLFF. Written as DNA, the CDR3 is TGTGCCAGCAGTGAGTTAGAGGCCGATGAAAAACTGTTTTTT.